Listed below are T cell receptor beta chains from one sample, sequenced in a study of OX40 agonist ivuxolimab in advanced cancers. Only in-frame clones appear in the TCRdb table, and some are missing; sequencing was by immunoSEQ multiplex PCR. The repertoire holds approximately 77,000 clones, with roughly nine tenths as singletons. The specimen was CD4+ or CD8+ T cells sorted from blood, collected in a trial of the OX40 agonist ivuxolimab. These receptors were collected from an adult with an advanced solid tumor such as melanoma, head and neck, liver or kidney cancer. Each CDR3 is given with its conserved first and last residue. The order of the fields is clone size, V gene, D gene, J gene, CDR3 protein, CDR3 DNA. D genes are given only for firm matches. Clone size, where shown, is once, few, many, or a class for clones that have expanded.

-	TRBV7-9	-	TRBJ2-7	CASTTTGGLRYYEQYF	TGTGCCAGCACCACCACCGGAGGACTCCGCTACTACGAGCAGTACTTC
-	TRBV7-9	TRBD2	TRBJ2-1	CASSLLAGSNEQFF	TGTGCCAGCAGCTTACTAGCGGGGTCCAATGAGCAGTTCTTC
-	TRBV28	TRBD2	TRBJ2-7	CASSLPLYGRTSYEQYF	TGTGCCAGCAGTTTACCCCTTTACGGGAGGACCTCCTACGAGCAGTACTTC
-	TRBV4-1	-	TRBJ2-5	CASSQVMVVETQYF	TGCGCCAGCAGCCAAGTCATGGTGGTTGAGACCCAGTACTTC
-	TRBV11-1	TRBD1	TRBJ2-6	CASSLRQGEVGANVLTF	TGTGCCAGCAGCTTACGCCAGGGGGAAGTTGGGGCCAACGTCCTGACTTTC
-	TRBV6-5	-	TRBJ2-7	CASSYWQGGHEQYF	TGTGCCAGCAGTTACTGGCAGGGCGGCCACGAGCAGTACTTC
-	TRBV6-6	TRBD2	TRBJ2-1	CASSPGTSVNEQFF	TGTGCCAGCAGTCCCGGGACTAGTGTCAATGAGCAGTTCTTC
-	TRBV6-1	TRBD2	TRBJ2-3	CASSEALFLAGGDTQYF	TGTGCCAGCAGTGAAGCGCTATTTCTAGCGGGAGGCGATACGCAGTATTTT
-	TRBV7-3	TRBD2	TRBJ2-2	CASTGGLAGVTGELFF	TGTGCCAGCACCGGGGGGCTAGCGGGAGTCACCGGGGAGCTGTTTTTT
-	TRBV29-1	-	TRBJ2-3	CSVALAHMDTQYF	TGCAGCGTTGCTCTAGCCCATATGGATACGCAGTATTTT
-	TRBV5-1	-	TRBJ1-5	CASSLLGIDQPQHF	TGCGCCAGCAGCTTGCTAGGGATTGATCAGCCCCAGCATTTT
-	TRBV4-2	TRBD1	TRBJ2-2	CASSHWDRAGELFF	TGTGCCAGCAGCCACTGGGACAGGGCTGGGGAGCTGTTTTTT
-	TRBV7-2	-	TRBJ2-7	CASSLEASASYEQYF	TGTGCCAGCAGCTTAGAAGCTAGCGCCAGCTACGAGCAGTACTTC
once	TRBV5-4	-	TRBJ2-2	CASSLAGTGTLNTGELFF	TGTGCCAGCAGCTTGGCGGGTACGGGGACACTTAACACCGGGGAGCTGTTTTTT
few	TRBV28	-	TRBJ1-4	CASSLGASNEKLFF	TGTGCCAGCAGTTTGGGGGCATCTAATGAAAAACTGTTTTTT
-	TRBV27	-	TRBJ2-1	CATREQGGNSEQFF	TGTGCCACCAGGGAGCAGGGTGGGAACAGTGAGCAGTTCTTC
-	TRBV7-3	TRBD2	TRBJ2-1	CASSFAGLAGESYNEQFF	TGTGCCAGCAGCTTCGCTGGACTAGCGGGAGAATCCTACAATGAGCAGTTCTTC
-	TRBV6-1	TRBD2	TRBJ2-3	CASSVLAGSSTDTQYF	TGTGCCAGCAGTGTTTTAGCGGGTTCGAGCACAGATACGCAGTATTTT